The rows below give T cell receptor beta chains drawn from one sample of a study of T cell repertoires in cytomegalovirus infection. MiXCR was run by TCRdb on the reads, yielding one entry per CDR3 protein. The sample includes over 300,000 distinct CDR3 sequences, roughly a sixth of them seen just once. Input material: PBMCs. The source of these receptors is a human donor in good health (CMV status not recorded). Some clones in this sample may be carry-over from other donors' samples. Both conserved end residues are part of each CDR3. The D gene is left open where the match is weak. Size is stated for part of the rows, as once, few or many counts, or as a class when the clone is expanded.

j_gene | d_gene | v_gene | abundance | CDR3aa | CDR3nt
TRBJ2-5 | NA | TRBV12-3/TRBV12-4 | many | CASNRGTQETQYF | TGTGCCAGCAATCGGGGTACCCAAGAGACCCAGTACTTC
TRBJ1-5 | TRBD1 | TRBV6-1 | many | CASSTGQGGQPQHF | TGTGCCAGCAGTACTGGACAGGGAGGTCAGCCCCAGCATTTT
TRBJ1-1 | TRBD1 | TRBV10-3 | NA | CAISEGDRKMNTEAFF | TGTGCCATCAGTGAGGGGGACAGGAAAATGAACACTGAAGCTTTCTTT
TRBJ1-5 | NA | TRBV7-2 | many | CASSITGGLGGRPQHF | TGTGCCAGCAGCATCACCGGAGGCCTTGGAGGTAGACCCCAGCATTTT
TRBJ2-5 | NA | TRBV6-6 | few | CASSYLWGETQYF | TGTGCCAGCAGTTACTTGTGGGGAGAGACCCAGTACTTC
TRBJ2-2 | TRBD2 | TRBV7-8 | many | CASSHILAANTGELFF | TGTGCCAGCAGTCACATTCTAGCGGCCAACACCGGGGAGCTGTTTTTT
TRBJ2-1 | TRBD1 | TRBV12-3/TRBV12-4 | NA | CASSTGGTSYNEQFF | TGTGCCAGCAGCACAGGGGGCACCTCCTACAATGAGCAGTTCTTC
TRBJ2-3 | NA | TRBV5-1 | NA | CASTENTDTQYF | TGCGCCAGCACCGAGAACACAGATACGCAGTATTTT
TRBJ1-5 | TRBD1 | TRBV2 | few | CASSETTGGTPQPQHF | TGTGCCAGCAGTGAAACGACAGGGGGCACCCCCCAGCCCCAGCATTTT
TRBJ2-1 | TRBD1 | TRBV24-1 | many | CATSVPGQGRNEQFF | TGTGCCACCAGTGTCCCGGGACAGGGGCGCAATGAGCAGTTCTTC
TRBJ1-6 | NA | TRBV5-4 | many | CASRENNSPLHF | TGTGCCAGCAGAGAAAATAATTCACCCCTCCACTTT
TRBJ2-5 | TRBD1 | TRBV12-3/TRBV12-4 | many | CASTLGGLTQTQYF | TGTGCCAGCACTCTAGGGGGCCTTACCCAGACCCAGTACTTC
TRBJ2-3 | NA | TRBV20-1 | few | CSARDEGDVADTQYF | TGCAGTGCTAGAGATGAAGGGGACGTGGCAGATACGCAGTATTTT
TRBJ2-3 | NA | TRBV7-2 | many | CASTRANTDTQYF | TGTGCCAGTACGAGGGCTAATACAGATACGCAGTATTTT
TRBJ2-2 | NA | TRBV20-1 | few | CSAPTPTGSRTGELFF | TGCAGTGCTCCCACCCCCACAGGGTCCCGCACCGGGGAGCTGTTTTTT
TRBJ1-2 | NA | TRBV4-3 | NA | CASSQGLDQTNYGYTF | TGCGCCAGCAGCCAAGGTTTAGACCAGACTAACTATGGCTACACCTTC
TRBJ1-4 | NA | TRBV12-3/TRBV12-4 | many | CASSPTVQYEKLFF | TGTGCCAGCAGCCCGACAGTGCAATATGAAAAACTGTTTTTT
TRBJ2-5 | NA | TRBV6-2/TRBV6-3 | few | CASSYPGVRQETQYF | TGTGCCAGCAGTTACCCGGGCGTGCGCCAAGAGACCCAGTACTTC
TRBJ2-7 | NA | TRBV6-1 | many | CASLPQRSSYEQYF | TGTGCCAGTTTACCGCAGCGTTCCTCCTACGAGCAGTACTTC
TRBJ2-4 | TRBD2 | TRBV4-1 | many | CASSQSGTRENIQYF | TGCGCCAGCAGCCAATCAGGGACTAGAGAAAACATTCAGTACTTC
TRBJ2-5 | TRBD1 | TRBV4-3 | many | CASSQGGQGATQETQYF | TGCGCCAGCAGCCAAGGGGGACAGGGGGCCACCCAAGAGACCCAGTACTTC
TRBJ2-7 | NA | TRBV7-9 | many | CASSSAHLWAEQYF | TGTGCCAGCAGCTCCGCGCACCTGTGGGCCGAGCAGTACTTC
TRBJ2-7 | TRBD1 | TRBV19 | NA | CASSMGQGRTYEQYF | TGTGCCAGTAGTATGGGACAGGGAAGGACCTACGAGCAGTACTTC
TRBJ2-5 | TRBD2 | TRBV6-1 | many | CASTAGTSQETQYF | TGTGCCAGCACCGCCGGGACTAGCCAAGAGACCCAGTACTTC
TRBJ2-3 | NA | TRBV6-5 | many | CASTPGPTTDTQYF | TGTGCCAGCACCCCGGGACCGACCACAGATACGCAGTATTTT
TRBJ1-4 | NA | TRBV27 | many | CASSLVASVTTNEKLFF | TGTGCCAGCAGTTTGGTCGCTTCTGTAACAACTAATGAAAAACTGTTTTTT
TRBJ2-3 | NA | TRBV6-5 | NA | CASSYRVADTQYF | TGTGCCAGCAGTTACAGGGTTGCAGATACGCAGTATTTT
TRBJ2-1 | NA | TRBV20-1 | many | CSARGRADEQFF | TGCAGTGCTAGGGGACGAGCGGATGAGCAGTTCTTC
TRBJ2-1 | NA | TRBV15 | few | CATSRGLGLTEQFF | TGTGCCACCAGCAGGGGTCTCGGACTTACCGAGCAGTTCTTC
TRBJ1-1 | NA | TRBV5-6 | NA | CASSILFAEAFF | TGTGCCAGCAGCATTCTGTTTGCTGAAGCTTTCTTT
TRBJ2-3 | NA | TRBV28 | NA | CASSAPKGVKDTQYF | TGTGCCAGCAGTGCGCCGAAGGGGGTTAAAGATACGCAGTATTTT
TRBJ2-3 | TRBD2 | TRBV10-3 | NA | CAISEGTSGVADTQYF | TGTGCCATCAGTGAGGGGACTAGCGGGGTGGCAGATACGCAGTATTTT
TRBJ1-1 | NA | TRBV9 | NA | CASSVSLNTEAFF | TGTGCCAGCAGCGTATCTCTGAACACTGAAGCTTTCTTT
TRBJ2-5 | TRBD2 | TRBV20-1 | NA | CSAPGLAGGVLQETQYF | TGCAGTGCCCCAGGACTAGCGGGGGGCGTCTTACAAGAGACCCAGTACTTC
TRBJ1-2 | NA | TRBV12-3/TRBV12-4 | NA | CASSFSRGEIYGYTF | TGTGCCAGCAGTTTTTCTCGAGGGGAAATATATGGCTACACCTTC
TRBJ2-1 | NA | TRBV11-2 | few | CASSLRASNHNEQFF | TGTGCCAGCAGCTTACGGGCATCGAATCACAATGAGCAGTTCTTC
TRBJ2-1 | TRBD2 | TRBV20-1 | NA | CSAPTSGGNNEQFF | TGCAGTGCGCCCACTAGCGGGGGGAACAATGAGCAGTTCTTC
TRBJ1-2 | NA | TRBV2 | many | CAMGQDYYGYTF | TGTGCCATGGGGCAGGACTACTATGGCTACACCTTC
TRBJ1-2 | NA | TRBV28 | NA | CASSLHGLKLGGYTF | TGTGCCAGCAGTTTACATGGGTTGAAGTTAGGAGGCTACACCTTC
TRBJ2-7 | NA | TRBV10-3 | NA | CAISEGGTGGYEQYF | TGTGCCATCAGTGAAGGGGGCACCGGGGGCTACGAGCAGTACTTC
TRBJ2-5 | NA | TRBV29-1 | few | CSVPDRQETQYF | TGCAGCGTTCCCGACAGGCAAGAGACCCAGTACTTC
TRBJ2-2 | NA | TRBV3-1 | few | CASTRGEGAGELFF | TGTGCCAGCACTCGGGGAGAGGGGGCCGGGGAGCTGTTTTTT
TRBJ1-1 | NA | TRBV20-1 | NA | CSALDVAAGNTEAFF | TGCAGTGCCTTGGATGTAGCAGCTGGGAACACTGAAGCTTTCTTT
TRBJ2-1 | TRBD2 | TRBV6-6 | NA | CASSYSDGEGHEQFF | TGTGCCAGCAGTTACTCGGATGGGGAGGGTCATGAGCAGTTCTTC
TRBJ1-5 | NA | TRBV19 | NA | CASGANQPQHF | TGTGCCAGTGGGGCTAATCAGCCCCAGCATTTT
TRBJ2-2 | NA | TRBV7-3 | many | CASSSSPGNTGELFF | TGTGCCAGCAGCTCTTCTCCAGGGAACACCGGGGAGCTGTTTTTT
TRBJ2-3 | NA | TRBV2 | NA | CASSDLAPTWNTQYF | TGTGCCAGCAGTGATCTAGCCCCTACATGGAATACGCAGTATTTT
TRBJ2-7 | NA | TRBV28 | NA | CASRRTGPGSYEQYF | TGTGCCAGCAGGAGAACCGGGCCCGGATCCTACGAGCAGTACTTC
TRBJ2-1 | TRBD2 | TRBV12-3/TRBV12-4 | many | CASSPVISGGNEQFF | TGTGCCAGCAGCCCCGTTATTAGCGGGGGGAATGAGCAGTTCTTC
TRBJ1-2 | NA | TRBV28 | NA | CASSPSLGDLSYGYTF | TGTGCCAGCAGTCCCAGCCTGGGGGACTTATCTTATGGCTACACCTTC
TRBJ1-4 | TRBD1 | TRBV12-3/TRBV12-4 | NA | CASSSHPGQGDEKLFF | TGTGCCAGCAGTTCCCACCCGGGACAGGGTGACGAAAAACTGTTTTTT
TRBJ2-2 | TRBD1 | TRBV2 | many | CASSWTGPTGELFF | TGTGCCAGCAGTTGGACAGGGCCCACCGGGGAGCTGTTTTTT
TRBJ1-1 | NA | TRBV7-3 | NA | CASSPGLSGTEAFF | TGTGCCAGCAGCCCAGGGTTATCGGGCACTGAAGCTTTCTTT